This T cell receptor beta chain was profiled in a study of shared T cell receptors in the human thymus. This CDR3 is built from 14 residues. With 1 base removed from V and 2 bases from J, the gap between germline ends came to 9 bases. Germline CDR1 is KGHSH and CDR2 is LQKENI. The data were produced by immunoSEQ multiplex PCR, yet TCRdb's version contains in-frame clones alone and is incomplete. The repertoire holds hundreds of thousands of clones, with roughly 86% as singletons. This sample was also put to use in a study of human thymus T cells. That work contributes: Infants served as donors; they were healthy and Finnish and were having corrective surgery for congenital heart defects. The source of the thymus tissue was resections taken during corrective heart surgery.

Sequencing was carried out using thymocytes. This TCR was sampled from a boy younger than two with a congenital heart defect. The genes are TRBV18 and TRBJ2-7; possible D gene TRBD2, 6 bases. The CDR3 is CASSPRDSPYEQYF. DNA of the CDR3: TGTGCCAGCTCACCACGGGACTCGCCCTACGAGCAGTACTTC.